This T cell receptor (beta chain) was profiled in a study of brain T cells in children with intractable seizures. TCRdb's copy holds only in-frame clones and misses some; the assay was immunoSEQ multiplex PCR. The sample consists of under 400,000 clones, nearly 95% of them appearing once. CDR3 size: 16 residues. CDR1 is SEHNR and CDR2 is FQNEAQ in the germline V gene (reference sequence). V shed 0 bases and J shed 1 base, with 13 bases lying between them. Time point specified: blood from clinic visit 5 months post-surgery; TSC patient then seizure free. Sequencing was limited to surgery cases with top T cell transcript signatures in brain tissue.

This receptor was taken from a boy under two years old with tuberous sclerosis and intractable seizures. This specimen consisted of peripheral blood, obtained 5 to 6 months after surgery. The chain employs TRBV7-9 and TRBJ2-7; D is possibly TRBD2 (7 bases). The CDR3 sequence is CASSLAGGGMSYEQYF. The CDR3 DNA sequence: TGTGCCAGCAGCTTAGCTGGCGGGGGCATGTCCTACGAGCAGTACTTC.